This T cell receptor (beta chain) was found in a study of PD-1 blockade in classical Hodgkin lymphoma. The repertoire was sequenced with immunoSEQ multiplex PCR; TCRdb's copy has only in-frame clones and lacks some. The profile shows some 70,000 clones, about 94% of them singletons. Regarding time point: newly diagnosed, previously untreated cHL patient sample. Germline-derived CDR1 and CDR2 are KGHSH and LQKENI. V lost 1 base and J 2 bases, leaving 10 bases between the germline ends. This CDR3 region has 15 residues. The sequenced sample consisted of peripheral blood mononuclear cells (PBMCs). The rearrangement joins TRBV18 to TRBJ2-3; perhaps TRBD2 as D (6 bases). This TCR was recovered from a human donor with classical Hodgkin lymphoma. DNA for the CDR3: TGTGCCAGCTCACCACGGGGCGGGACCACAGATACGCAGTATTTT. It is translated as CASSPRGGTTDTQYF.